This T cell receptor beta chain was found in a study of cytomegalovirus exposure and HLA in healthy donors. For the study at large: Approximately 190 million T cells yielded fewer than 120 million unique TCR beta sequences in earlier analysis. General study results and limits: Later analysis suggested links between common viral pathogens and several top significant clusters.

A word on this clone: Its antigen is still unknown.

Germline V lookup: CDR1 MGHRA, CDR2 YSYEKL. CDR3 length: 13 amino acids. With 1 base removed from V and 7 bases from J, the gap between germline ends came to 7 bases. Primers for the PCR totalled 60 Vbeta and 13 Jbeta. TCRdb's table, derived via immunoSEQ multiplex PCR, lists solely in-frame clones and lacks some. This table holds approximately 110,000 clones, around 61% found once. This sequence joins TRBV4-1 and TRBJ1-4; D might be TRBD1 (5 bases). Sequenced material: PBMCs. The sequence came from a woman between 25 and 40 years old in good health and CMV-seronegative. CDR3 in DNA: TGCGCCAGCAGCCAAGTCGGGGGTGAAAAACTGTTTTTT. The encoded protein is CASSQVGGEKLFF.